This is a list of T cell receptor beta chains from one sample in a study of shared clonotypes between healthy human individuals. The method was immunoSEQ multiplex PCR; TCRdb's version includes in-frame clones alone and lacks a portion of them. The data show about 1.1 million clones, with roughly 80% seen just once and 0.89% held by the top ten. Sequencing was carried out using memory CD4+ T cells from PBMCs. The source of these receptors is a man younger than 35 in good health. Some clones in this sample may be carry-over from other donors' samples. The conserved cysteine and the conserved F or W are not part of the CDR3 here.

J: TRBJ1-1; V: TRBV29-1; CDR3: SVARSGGNTEAF
J: TRBJ2-1; V: TRBV7-2; CDR3: ASSFDRGRAEQF
J: TRBJ2-7; V: TRBV29-1; CDR3: SVGQGGNYEQY
J: TRBJ2-2; V: TRBV4-3; CDR3: ASSQGRVVVTGELF
J: TRBJ2-5; V: TRBV6-6; CDR3: ASSRTPGLAEETQY
J: TRBJ1-2; V: TRBV19; CDR3: ASSINNLYGYT
J: TRBJ2-7; V: TRBV5-6; CDR3: ASSSGTGLYEQY
J: TRBJ1-3; V: TRBV9; CDR3: ASSAGGSGNTIY
J: TRBJ2-5; V: TRBV7-8; CDR3: ASSLGTGQETQY
J: TRBJ1-2; V: TRBV28; CDR3: ASSPWDRGPISYT
J: TRBJ2-2; V: TRBV4-1; CDR3: ASSPTSISGELF
J: NA; V: TRBV6-5; CDR3: ASRSGRAGYEQY
J: TRBJ2-7; V: TRBV15; CDR3: ATSRYGLADTYEQY
J: TRBJ2-7; V: TRBV28; CDR3: ASRSMSTYEQY
J: TRBJ2-3; V: TRBV28; CDR3: ASSYGGGRGTDTQY
J: TRBJ2-1; V: TRBV7-3; CDR3: ASSLTGEQF
J: TRBJ2-3; V: TRBV18; CDR3: ASSPQSTDTQY
J: TRBJ2-5; V: TRBV28; CDR3: ASSARGGVQETQY
J: TRBJ2-7; V: TRBV30; CDR3: AWSEDYEQY
J: TRBJ1-5; V: TRBV28; CDR3: ASAGIRQPQH
J: TRBJ1-3; V: TRBV27; CDR3: ASSLRLGGGNTIY
J: TRBJ1-3; V: TRBV30; CDR3: AWSVNLEGTIY
J: TRBJ1-4; V: TRBV9; CDR3: ASSPGHTTTNEKLF
J: TRBJ1-5; V: TRBV28; CDR3: ASSSPRGGINQPQH
J: TRBJ2-3; V: TRBV28; CDR3: ASTPLETSKSTDTQY
J: TRBJ2-2; V: TRBV4-2; CDR3: ASSQSLAGTGELF
J: TRBJ2-7; V: TRBV2; CDR3: ASSRGSYEQY
J: TRBJ1-2; V: TRBV7-3; CDR3: ASSSLGGDYGYT
J: TRBJ1-4; V: TRBV4-2; CDR3: ASSQDGAENEKLF